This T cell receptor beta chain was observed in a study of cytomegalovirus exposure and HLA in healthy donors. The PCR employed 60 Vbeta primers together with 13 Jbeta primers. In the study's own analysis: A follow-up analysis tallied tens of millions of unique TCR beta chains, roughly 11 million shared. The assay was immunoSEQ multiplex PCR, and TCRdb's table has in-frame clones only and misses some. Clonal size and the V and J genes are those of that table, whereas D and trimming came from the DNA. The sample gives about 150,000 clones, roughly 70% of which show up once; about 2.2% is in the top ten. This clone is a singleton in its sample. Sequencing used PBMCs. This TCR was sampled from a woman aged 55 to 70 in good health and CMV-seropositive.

The chain's CDR3 is CASSKGTSGTYNEQFF. The DNA for the CDR3 is TGCGCCAGCAGCAAAGGGACTAGCGGGACCTACAATGAGCAGTTCTTC. V gene TRBV5-1 combines with J gene TRBJ2-1; 13 bases are shared with TRBD2. With 4 bases clipped from V and 2 bases from J, the junction kept 3 bases outside the gene matches. CDR1 and CDR2 from the germline V gene are SGHRS and YFSETQ. The CDR3 runs to 16 residues.